This T cell receptor (beta chain) was found in a study of identical twins. The study, taken as a whole, reports: A lower insertion count was a feature of abundant cord blood beta clonotypes, with no such feature in memory repertoires. These conclusions were based on statistical analysis (cross-sectional, not following the same donors).

This clonotype was picked up a small number of times. The antigen is unknown. The V gene end was trimmed by 2 bases and the J gene end by 10 bases; junction bases not matched to a gene: 16. The CDR3 runs to 17 residues. The germline V gene encodes CDR1 MDHEN and CDR2 SYDVKM. TCRdb recomputed calls from the 5' RACE reads with MiXCR, one row per CDR3 protein. Counted here are about 1.7 million distinct CDR3 sequences, about 31% occurring once; the ten biggest clones make up about 0.3%. The chain has TRBV28 and TRBJ1-1; TRBD1 matches 10 bases. Sequencing was performed on cord blood. The clonotype originates from a newborn girl in good health. This chain's CDR3 is CASSLAMYRDRGQGAFF. The CDR3 coding sequence is TGTGCCAGCAGTTTAGCGATGTACCGGGACAGGGGCCAAGGAGCTTTCTTT.